This record concerns one T cell receptor beta chain sequence. Antigen: not known. The libraries were made with immunoSEQ version 4 in survey mode. Each sample used up to roughly 1 ug genomic DNA diluted to around 10 ng/uL. Only in-frame clones appear in the TCRdb table, and some are missing; sequencing was by immunoSEQ multiplex PCR. The repertoire holds about 45,000 clones, with over 80% as singletons. The germline V gene has CDR1 LGHNA and CDR2 YSLEER. The ends were cut back, 2 bases at V and 4 bases at J, with 10 bases in the middle. The CDR3 is 14 residues long. This entry is derived from a study of persistence of HIV-infected CD4 T cells. Study in general: Multiple blood draws of up to about 180 mL, except two donors with single leukapheresis. Antigen stimulation activated a lower proportion of cells, more of them memory, than anti-CD3/anti-CD28 stimulation.

Nonspecific anti-CD3/anti-CD28 bead stimulation represents the broad CD4+ T cell repertoire. Responding CD4+ T cells were sorted by upregulation of both CD40 ligand and CD69. The sequence was collected from an adult woman with HIV who was CMV-seropositive. Material: CD4+ T cells sorted from PBMCs after approximately 18-hour stimulation, obtained from a patient who received antiretroviral therapy. J is TRBJ2-3 and V is TRBV4-3; D not resolved. CDR3 in DNA: TGCGCCAGCAGCCAATCCGGGTCCCCAGATACGCAGTATTTT. It specifies CASSQSGSPDTQYF.